The 8 T cell receptor beta chains presented below share a single source sample, sequenced in a study of OX40 agonist ivuxolimab in advanced cancers. TCRdb's copy holds only in-frame clones and misses some; the assay was immunoSEQ multiplex PCR. The sample includes some 79,000 clones, around 90% seen only once; the top ten take around 4.1%. This specimen was CD4+ or CD8+ T cells sorted from blood, taken in a trial of the OX40 agonist ivuxolimab. The receptors come from an adult with an advanced solid tumor such as melanoma, head and neck, liver or kidney cancer.

The table lists this clone with a few counts. The chain couples TRBV10-2 to TRBJ1-3; no definite D call. Trimming left V 2 bases short and J 2 bases short, with 4 bases between. Germline V gene lookup returns CDR1 WSHSY and CDR2 SAAADI. The length of the CDR3 is 13 residues. The CDR3 region is CASSEQAGNTIYF. CDR3 in DNA: TGCGCCAGCAGTGAGCAGGCTGGAAACACCATATATTTT.

V is TRBV21-1 and J is TRBJ2-7; whether TRBD2, the table's D call, matches the DNA was not checked. TRBV21-1 is flagged as a pseudogene. The CDR3 is 13 amino acids. The CDR3 region is CASTMASGYEQYF. The DNA of the CDR3 is TGTGCCAGCACCATGGCTAGCGGTTACGAGCAGTACTTC.

This chain links TRBV11-3 with TRBJ2-1, with 8 nucleotides matching TRBD1. The junction had 13 bases not matched to a gene; V was cut back by 5 bases and J by 7 bases. This CDR3 region has 16 residues. CDR1 is SGHNT, CDR2 YENEEA, per germline. The CDR3 region has the DNA TGTGCCAGCAGCCTTCCCCCGCAGGGGGCATATAATGAGCAGTTCTTC. Its protein is CASSLPPQGAYNEQFF. The full variable domain, in which reference TRBV11-3 and TRBJ2-1 provide the parts outside the CDR3, is EAGVVQSPRYKIIEKKQPVAFWCNPISGHNTLYWYLQNLGQGPELLIRYENEEAVDDSQLPKDRFSAERLKGVDSTLKIQPAELGDSAVYLCASSLPPQGAYNEQFFGPGTRLTVL.

The J gene is TRBJ2-1, the V gene TRBV30; TRBD1 or TRBD2 may be the D gene (5 bases each). The germline V gene has CDR1 GTSNPN and CDR2 SVGIG (reference sequence). Trimming stripped 2 bases from V and 10 bases from J, with 15 bases between. The CDR3 is 13 residues long. CDR3: CAWSFGEWGEQFF. The CDR3 DNA sequence: TGTGCCTGGAGTTTCGGGGAGTGGGGCGAGCAGTTCTTC.

This sequence joins TRBV2 and TRBJ1-5, with 10 bases fitting TRBD1. The CDR3 runs to 15 residues. CDR1 is SNHLY and CDR2 is FYNNEI in the germline V gene. The trim removed 4 bases at V and 5 bases at J, leaving 5 bases unmatched. The CDR3 protein is CASSGGTGVDQPQHF. For the CDR3, the DNA is TGTGCCAGCAGTGGCGGGACAGGGGTAGATCAGCCCCAGCATTTT. Looking up the rest from reference TRBV2 and TRBJ1-5 gives the full variable domain: EPEVTQTPSHQVTQMGQEVILRCVPISNHLYFYWYRQILGQKVEFLVSFYNNEISEKSEIFDDQFSVERPDGSNFTLKIRSTKLEDSAMYFCASSGGTGVDQPQHFGDGTRLSIL.

The CDR3 DNA is TGTGCCAGCAGTGGTCGCGCGGGAGGGCTAATTGGATACAATGAGCAGTTCTTC. Its translation: CASSGRAGGLIGYNEQFF. V is TRBV28 and J is TRBJ2-1, with TRBD2 matching over 9 bases. Per germline, CDR1 MDHEN and CDR2 SYDVKM. The CDR3 is made up of 18 amino acids. V shed 5 bases and J 4 bases; nucleotides not matched to a gene: 15.

The gene calls are TRBV19 and TRBJ2-7, with TRBD1 as a possible D gene (5 bases). This CDR3 spans 14 amino acids. Germline values: CDR1 LNHDA, CDR2 SQIVND (reference sequence). Between the trimmed V and J ends, which lost 2 bases and 2 bases, there was a span of 10 bases. CDR3 DNA sequence: TGTGCCAGTAGTATATGGCAGGGCGCCTACGAGCAGTACTTC. This sequence encodes CASSIWQGAYEQYF.

CDR3 in amino acids: CASIQGRGRGRDSPLHF. DNA of the CDR3: TGTGCCAGCATCCAAGGGAGGGGGAGGGGGAGAGATTCACCCCTCCACTTT. J is TRBJ1-6 and V is TRBV28; TRBD1 might be the D (6 bases). This CDR3 comprises 17 residues. With 7 bases removed from V and 8 bases from J, the gap between germline ends came to 24 bases. Germline V gene sequence: CDR1 MDHEN, CDR2 SYDVKM.